This T cell receptor (beta chain) was retrieved from a study of T and B cells in COVID-19 patients (dated by TCRdb to the early 2020s). Background for the entire study: In this study, adaptive immunity was profiled in COVID-19 patients who either had active infection or had recovered, using TRB and IGH repertoire sequencing of peripheral blood. A recovered cohort was made up of 15 to 19 patients contributing roughly 21 samples, mostly after mild to moderate COVID-19 managed as outpatients. The recovered cohort had a median age of about 34 years, compared with 65 to 80 years in the active-infection cohort. Critical illness requiring mechanical ventilation or ECMO was present in about 60% of the roughly 20 patients in the active-infection cohort. Comorbidities linked to unfavorable COVID-19 outcome were present in about 90% of the 20 patients in the active-infection cohort. Over 7.5 million TCR sequences were analysed in a TCR and BCR sequence repository that covered 37 patients and approximately 69 time points. A couple of patients belonged to both the recovered and active cohorts because samples were available from active disease and after recovery. An age-matched reference group of 39 healthy donors negative for COVID-19 antibodies served as the comparison for repertoire analyses. Up to roughly 10 follow-up blood samples were collected per patient, with some samples spanning different disease stages in the same individual. The research as a whole found: The size of the cohort was considered insufficient for assessing HLA contributions to COVID-19 susceptibility or severity. TRB repertoires were highly clonal in active COVID-19, whereas diversity and richness at recovery rose above healthy donor levels. Blood samples obtained from mildly ill patients during symptoms, as well as early samples obtained from severe cases, were available only in scarce numbers. The reported TCR clusters were stated to require prospective validation before clinical use. In patients with COVID-19, the usage of TRBV/TRBJ genes was reported to be strongly skewed. A total of approximately 2,300 exclusive TCR clusters, including 30 to 40 low-pGen clusters, were found in the recovered cohort. Specific T cell subsets (CD4+/Treg/CD8+) and sorted SARS-CoV-2-responsive or tetramer+ T cells had not yet been sequenced, and the corresponding sequencing experiments were ongoing.

The germline V gene (reference sequence) supplies CDR1 LNHDA and CDR2 SQIVND. V and J lose 4 bases and 0 bases, and a span of 6 bases separates them. The CDR3 measures 14 amino acids from cysteine to phenylalanine. Only the CDR3 DNA stays, 42 bases, in frame from base 1. TRB repertoires were amplified from 250-500 ng of genomic DNA extracted from blood. Taking its sample share into account, this clonotype is medium-sized (0.01 to 0.1%). No cognate antigen has been identified for it. The input lacks base qualities; no much larger clone sits a single base away. The listed sequencing device is Illumina MiSeq. TRB rearrangements were amplified by multiplex PCR with BIOMED2 TRB-A/B primer pools. Illumina-compatible adapters and 7-nucleotide sample barcodes were attached to the amplicons through two consecutive PCRs. All library PCRs used Phusion HS II polymerase. Amplicons were purified from gel with the NucleoSpin Gel and PCR Clean-up kit, quantified on Qubit, and pooled at about 4 nM. The quality of the amplicon pool was checked on an Agilent 2100 Bioanalyzer prior to Illumina next-generation sequencing. From the authors' description of their analysis: Annotation of TRB rearrangements was done in MiXCR 3.0.8 with the default MiXCR reference library. Sequences with fewer than 2 reads and non-productive reads were filtered out, and every unique CDR3 nucleotide sequence was treated as a single clone. Clonality, diversity, richness and V-J gene usage were calculated in R 3.5.1. GLIPH2 was used to cluster TCRs by CDR3 similarity, and OLGA was used to calculate generation probabilities. GLIPH2 clusters were kept only when the clusters contained at least four unique TCR clonotypes present in at least three individuals. Starting from the raw public reads, TCRdb applied fastp trimming at Q25, assembled clones with MiXCR and retained in-frame beta chains. Here each entry gathers all rows of one CDR3 protein and keeps the most common genes and DNA. In this record, the V and J calls reflect TCRdb's handling and not the investigators' own analysis. The sample includes about 5,100 distinct CDR3 sequences, with roughly a quarter observed a single time. 30% to 45% of the sample is in the top ten clones.

Sequencing was performed on blood. The sequence was collected from a human donor with active COVID-19. In this chain, TRBV19 is recombined with TRBJ2-2, with no confident D gene call. The CDR3 amino acid sequence is: CASSKVPNTGELFF. The DNA is as follows: TGTGCCAGTAGTAAAGTGCCGAACACCGGGGAGCTGTTTTTT. Full variable domain (CDR3 extended with the reference TRBV19 and TRBJ2-2 proteins): DGGITQSPKYLFRKEGQNVTLSCEQNLNHDAMYWYRQDPGQGLRLIYYSQIVNDFQKGDIAEGYSVSREKKESFPLTVTSAQKNPTAFYLCASSKVPNTGELFFGEGSRLTVL.